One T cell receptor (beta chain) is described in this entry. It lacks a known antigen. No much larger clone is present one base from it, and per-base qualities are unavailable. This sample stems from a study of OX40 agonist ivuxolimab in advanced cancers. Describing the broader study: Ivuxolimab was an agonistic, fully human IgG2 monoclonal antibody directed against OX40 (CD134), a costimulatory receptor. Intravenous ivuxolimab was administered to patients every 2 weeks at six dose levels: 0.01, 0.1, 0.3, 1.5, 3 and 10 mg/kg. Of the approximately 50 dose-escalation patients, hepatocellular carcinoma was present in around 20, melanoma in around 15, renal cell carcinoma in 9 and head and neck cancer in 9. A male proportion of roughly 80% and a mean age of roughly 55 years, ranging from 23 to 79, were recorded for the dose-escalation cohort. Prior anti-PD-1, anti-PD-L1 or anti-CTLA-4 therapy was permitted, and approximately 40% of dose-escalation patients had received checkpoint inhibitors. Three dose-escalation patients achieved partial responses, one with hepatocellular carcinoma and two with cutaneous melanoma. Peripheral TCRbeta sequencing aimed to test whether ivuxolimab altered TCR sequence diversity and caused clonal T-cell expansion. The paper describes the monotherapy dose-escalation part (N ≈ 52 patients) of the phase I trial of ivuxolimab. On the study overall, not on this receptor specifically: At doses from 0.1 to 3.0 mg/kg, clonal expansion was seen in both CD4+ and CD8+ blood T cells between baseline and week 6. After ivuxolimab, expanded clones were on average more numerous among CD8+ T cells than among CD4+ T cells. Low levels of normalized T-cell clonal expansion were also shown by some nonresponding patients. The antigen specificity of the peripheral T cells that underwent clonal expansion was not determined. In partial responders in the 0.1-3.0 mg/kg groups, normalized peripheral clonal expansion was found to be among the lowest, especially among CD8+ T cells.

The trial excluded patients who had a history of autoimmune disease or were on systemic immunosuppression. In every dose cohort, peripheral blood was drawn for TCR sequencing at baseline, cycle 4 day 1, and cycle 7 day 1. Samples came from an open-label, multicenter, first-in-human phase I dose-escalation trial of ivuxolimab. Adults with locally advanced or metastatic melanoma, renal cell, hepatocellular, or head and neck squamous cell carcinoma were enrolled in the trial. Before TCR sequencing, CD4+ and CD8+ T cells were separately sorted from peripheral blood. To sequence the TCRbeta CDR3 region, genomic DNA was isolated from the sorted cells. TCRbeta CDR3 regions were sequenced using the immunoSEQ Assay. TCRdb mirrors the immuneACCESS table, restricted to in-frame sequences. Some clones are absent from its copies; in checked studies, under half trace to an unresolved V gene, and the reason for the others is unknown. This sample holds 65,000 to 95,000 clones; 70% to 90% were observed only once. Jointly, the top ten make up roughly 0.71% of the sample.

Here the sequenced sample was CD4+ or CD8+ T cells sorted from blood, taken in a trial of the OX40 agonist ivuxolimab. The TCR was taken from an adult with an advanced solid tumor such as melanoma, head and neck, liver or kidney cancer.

The CDR3: CATSARAYTGELFF. The nucleotide sequence reads as follows: TGTGCCACCAGCGCCCGGGCTTACACCGGGGAGCTGTTTTTT. The rearrangement joined TRBV15 to TRBJ2-2; the D gene is unclear. According to the germline V gene (reference sequence), CDR1 reads LNHNV and CDR2 reads YYDKDF. V and J lose 5 bases and 3 bases, and a span of 10 bases separates them. Measured from the cysteine to the phenylalanine, the CDR3 is 14 residues long. The read is trimmed to its CDR3 DNA, 42 bases read in frame from base 1.